A selection of T cell receptor beta chains follows, all from one sample in a study of cytomegalovirus exposure and HLA in healthy donors. Libraries were prepared by immunoSEQ multiplex PCR; TCRdb keeps only in-frame clonotypes and omits some of them. The repertoire holds approximately 160,000 clones, roughly 82% seen once, with about 1.6% in the top ten. What was sequenced was PBMCs. Every receptor here comes from a girl aged 5 to 17 in good health and CMV-seropositive. CDR3s include the opening cysteine and the closing phenylalanine or tryptophan. A D gene is named only where the DNA matches it firmly. Size is omitted from some rows. Given values are once, few, many or a class for expanded clones.

size,V,D,J,CDR3,DNA
-,TRBV5-4,TRBD2,TRBJ2-1,CASSPPIQPGLSSYNEQFF,TGTGCCAGCAGCCCGCCTATACAACCGGGACTAAGCTCCTACAATGAGCAGTTCTTC
-,TRBV6-1,TRBD2,TRBJ2-7,CASMGLAGLSYEQYF,TGTGCCAGCATGGGACTAGCGGGACTCTCCTACGAGCAGTACTTC
-,TRBV9,TRBD2,TRBJ2-1,CASSADPGLAGLSSYNEQFF,TGTGCCAGCAGCGCCGACCCGGGACTAGCGGGTTTGAGCTCCTACAATGAGCAGTTCTTC
few,TRBV7-6,TRBD1,TRBJ1-1,CASSNGQGVRTEAFF,TGTGCCAGCAGCAACGGACAGGGGGTCCGCACTGAAGCTTTCTTT
-,TRBV5-4,-,TRBJ2-3,CASSLETGRHTQYF,TGTGCCAGCAGCTTGGAAACAGGGCGGCATACGCAGTATTTT
once,TRBV11-2,-,TRBJ1-4,CASRRPGEGEGRLFF,TGTGCCAGCAGGCGACCAGGGGAAGGCGAGGGGAGACTGTTTTTT
-,TRBV7-5,-,TRBJ2-7,CASPNCGGFSYEQYF,TGTGCCAGCCCTAACTGTGGGGGGTTCTCCTACGAGCAGTACTTC
few,TRBV2,TRBD1,TRBJ2-2,CASSRTGGANTGELFF,TGTGCCAGCAGTAGGACAGGGGGCGCGAACACCGGGGAGCTGTTTTTT
-,TRBV29-1,TRBD1,TRBJ1-2,CSVVGGGDYGYTF,TGCAGCGTTGTAGGAGGGGGCGATTATGGCTACACCTTC
-,TRBV10-3,-,TRBJ1-3,CAISDVQVDAGNTIYF,TGTGCCATCAGCGACGTACAGGTGGATGCTGGAAACACCATATATTTT
-,TRBV6-5,TRBD2,TRBJ2-1,CASSYSRAGGRNEQFF,TGTGCCAGCAGTTACTCGAGGGCGGGGGGGCGTAATGAGCAGTTCTTC
-,TRBV6-6,TRBD2,TRBJ2-5,CASNLAGGTRETQYF,TGTGCCAGCAATCTAGCGGGGGGTACAAGGGAGACCCAGTACTTC
-,TRBV6-6,TRBD2,TRBJ2-1,CASSMSLAGNEQFF,TGTGCCAGCAGTATGAGCCTAGCGGGCAATGAGCAGTTCTTC
-,TRBV7-2,-,TRBJ2-7,CASSALNEQYF,TGTGCCAGCAGCGCTCTAAACGAGCAGTACTTC
few,TRBV28,-,TRBJ2-1,CASSSGTLGNEQFF,TGTGCCAGCAGTTCCGGGACTCTCGGCAATGAGCAGTTCTTC
-,TRBV10-3,TRBD1,TRBJ1-4,CAISESTGGGEKLFF,TGTGCCATCAGTGAGTCGACAGGGGGGGGAGAAAAACTGTTTTTT
-,TRBV18,-,TRBJ1-2,CASSPPTGLYGYTF,TGTGCCAGCTCACCGCCGACAGGTCTCTATGGCTACACCTTC
-,TRBV5-1,TRBD2,TRBJ2-3,CASRGLAGSTDTQYF,TGCGCCAGCAGAGGACTAGCGGGGAGCACAGATACGCAGTATTTT
-,TRBV28,TRBD1,TRBJ1-2,CASIVPGQGHGYTF,TGTGCCAGCATCGTACCGGGACAGGGTCATGGCTACACCTTC
-,TRBV5-1,TRBD2,TRBJ2-7,CASSVEEREGRIYEQYF,TGCGCCAGCAGCGTAGAGGAGCGGGAGGGCCGAATTTACGAGCAGTACTTC
-,TRBV10-3,-,TRBJ2-7,CAISARLLYEQYF,TGTGCCATCAGTGCGCGACTACTCTACGAGCAGTACTTC
-,TRBV11-2,-,TRBJ1-4,CASSLEGGGNEKLFF,TGTGCCAGCAGCTTAGAGGGGGGTGGCAATGAAAAACTGTTTTTT
-,TRBV7-2,TRBD2,TRBJ2-7,CASSLSGGAYEQYF,TGTGCCAGCAGCCTTAGCGGGGGGGCTTACGAGCAGTACTTC
-,TRBV27,TRBD2,TRBJ2-3,CASSYYRAGVTDTQYF,TGTGCCAGCAGTTACTATAGGGCGGGAGTGACAGATACGCAGTATTTT
few,TRBV4-1,TRBD1,TRBJ2-7,CASSQGALRQGAYEQYF,TGCGCCAGCAGCCAAGGGGCTTTGAGACAGGGGGCTTACGAGCAGTACTTC
-,TRBV6-1,TRBD1,TRBJ1-5,CASGDRGLNQPQHF,TGTGCCAGCGGGGACAGGGGGCTGAATCAGCCCCAGCATTTT
-,TRBV2,TRBD1,TRBJ2-7,CASSDDRGAYEQYF,TGTGCCAGCAGTGATGACAGGGGCGCGTACGAGCAGTACTTC
once,TRBV7-9,-,TRBJ2-7,CASSQLTGTTYEQYF,TGTGCCAGCAGTCAACTGACAGGTACCACCTACGAGCAGTACTTC
-,TRBV7-9,-,TRBJ2-1,CASGPVQSSYNEQFF,TGTGCCAGCGGCCCCGTGCAAAGCTCCTACAATGAGCAGTTCTTC
-,TRBV4-2,-,TRBJ2-7,CASSQVGRVYEQYF,TGTGCCAGCAGCCAAGTCGGGCGGGTCTACGAGCAGTACTTC
-,TRBV10-1,-,TRBJ1-1,CASSPGETEAFF,TGCGCCAGCAGCCCGGGTGAAACTGAAGCTTTCTTT
-,TRBV11-3,TRBD2,TRBJ2-1,CASSARGLAPVGEQFF,TGTGCCAGCAGCGCGAGGGGACTAGCTCCCGTCGGGGAGCAGTTCTTC
few,TRBV5-4,TRBD1,TRBJ2-7,CASSSRTGTGLEQYF,TGTGCCAGCAGCTCCCGGACAGGAACGGGGCTCGAGCAGTACTTC
-,TRBV10-1,-,TRBJ1-1,CASSEPGNTEAFF,TGCGCCAGCAGTGAGCCAGGGAACACTGAAGCTTTCTTT
-,TRBV7-3,-,TRBJ1-1,CASSPQGNTEAFF,TGTGCCAGCAGCCCCCAGGGGAACACTGAAGCTTTCTTT
-,TRBV5-4,TRBD2,TRBJ2-7,CASSRSGTSGTNEQYF,TGTGCCAGCAGCCGATCCGGGACTAGCGGGACAAACGAGCAGTACTTC
-,TRBV5-1,TRBD2,TRBJ2-7,CASRRTSGSSSYEQYF,TGCGCCAGCAGACGGACTAGCGGGAGTAGCTCCTACGAGCAGTACTTC
-,TRBV7-9,-,TRBJ1-3,CASSLTQAGNTIYF,TGTGCCAGCAGTTTGACGCAGGCGGGAAACACCATATATTTT
-,TRBV5-1,TRBD1,TRBJ2-3,CASSPRTGPSTDTQYF,TGCGCCAGCAGCCCGAGGACAGGCCCGAGCACAGATACGCAGTATTTT
-,TRBV7-9,TRBD1,TRBJ1-2,CASSLGLSGGQGYGYTF,TGTGCCAGCAGCTTAGGCCTCTCAGGGGGGCAAGGCTATGGCTACACCTTC
-,TRBV7-3,TRBD1,TRBJ2-7,CASSLLVGQDLNEQYF,TGTGCCAGCAGCTTACTTGTGGGACAGGATCTCAACGAGCAGTACTTC
-,TRBV5-8,-,TRBJ2-7,CASSLVSTVYEQYF,TGTGCCAGCAGCTTGGTCTCTACCGTCTACGAGCAGTACTTC
once,TRBV19,TRBD1,TRBJ2-1,CASSMRVRGPYNEQFF,TGTGCCAGTAGTATGAGGGTCAGGGGGCCCTACAATGAGCAGTTCTTC
-,TRBV25-1,-,TRBJ1-1,CASSEFAGIGAEAFF,TGTGCCAGCAGTGAATTTGCGGGGATTGGAGCTGAAGCTTTCTTT
-,TRBV5-4,TRBD2,TRBJ2-5,CASSDSGILETQYF,TGTGCCAGCAGCGATAGCGGGATTTTGGAGACCCAGTACTTC
-,TRBV11-2,TRBD1,TRBJ2-7,CASSLDFQGVEQYF,TGTGCCAGCAGCTTAGATTTCCAGGGGGTCGAGCAGTACTTC
-,TRBV7-9,-,TRBJ1-2,CASSRRSGGYGYTF,TGTGCCAGCAGTCGGAGGTCCGGCGGCTATGGCTACACCTTC
-,TRBV5-1,-,TRBJ1-2,CASSLAPGEGHYGYTF,TGCGCCAGCAGCTTGGCCCCGGGGGAGGGTCACTATGGCTACACCTTC
-,TRBV11-2,-,TRBJ2-2,CASSSPRTATGELFF,TGTGCCAGCAGCTCCCCCCGGACAGCCACCGGGGAGCTGTTTTTT